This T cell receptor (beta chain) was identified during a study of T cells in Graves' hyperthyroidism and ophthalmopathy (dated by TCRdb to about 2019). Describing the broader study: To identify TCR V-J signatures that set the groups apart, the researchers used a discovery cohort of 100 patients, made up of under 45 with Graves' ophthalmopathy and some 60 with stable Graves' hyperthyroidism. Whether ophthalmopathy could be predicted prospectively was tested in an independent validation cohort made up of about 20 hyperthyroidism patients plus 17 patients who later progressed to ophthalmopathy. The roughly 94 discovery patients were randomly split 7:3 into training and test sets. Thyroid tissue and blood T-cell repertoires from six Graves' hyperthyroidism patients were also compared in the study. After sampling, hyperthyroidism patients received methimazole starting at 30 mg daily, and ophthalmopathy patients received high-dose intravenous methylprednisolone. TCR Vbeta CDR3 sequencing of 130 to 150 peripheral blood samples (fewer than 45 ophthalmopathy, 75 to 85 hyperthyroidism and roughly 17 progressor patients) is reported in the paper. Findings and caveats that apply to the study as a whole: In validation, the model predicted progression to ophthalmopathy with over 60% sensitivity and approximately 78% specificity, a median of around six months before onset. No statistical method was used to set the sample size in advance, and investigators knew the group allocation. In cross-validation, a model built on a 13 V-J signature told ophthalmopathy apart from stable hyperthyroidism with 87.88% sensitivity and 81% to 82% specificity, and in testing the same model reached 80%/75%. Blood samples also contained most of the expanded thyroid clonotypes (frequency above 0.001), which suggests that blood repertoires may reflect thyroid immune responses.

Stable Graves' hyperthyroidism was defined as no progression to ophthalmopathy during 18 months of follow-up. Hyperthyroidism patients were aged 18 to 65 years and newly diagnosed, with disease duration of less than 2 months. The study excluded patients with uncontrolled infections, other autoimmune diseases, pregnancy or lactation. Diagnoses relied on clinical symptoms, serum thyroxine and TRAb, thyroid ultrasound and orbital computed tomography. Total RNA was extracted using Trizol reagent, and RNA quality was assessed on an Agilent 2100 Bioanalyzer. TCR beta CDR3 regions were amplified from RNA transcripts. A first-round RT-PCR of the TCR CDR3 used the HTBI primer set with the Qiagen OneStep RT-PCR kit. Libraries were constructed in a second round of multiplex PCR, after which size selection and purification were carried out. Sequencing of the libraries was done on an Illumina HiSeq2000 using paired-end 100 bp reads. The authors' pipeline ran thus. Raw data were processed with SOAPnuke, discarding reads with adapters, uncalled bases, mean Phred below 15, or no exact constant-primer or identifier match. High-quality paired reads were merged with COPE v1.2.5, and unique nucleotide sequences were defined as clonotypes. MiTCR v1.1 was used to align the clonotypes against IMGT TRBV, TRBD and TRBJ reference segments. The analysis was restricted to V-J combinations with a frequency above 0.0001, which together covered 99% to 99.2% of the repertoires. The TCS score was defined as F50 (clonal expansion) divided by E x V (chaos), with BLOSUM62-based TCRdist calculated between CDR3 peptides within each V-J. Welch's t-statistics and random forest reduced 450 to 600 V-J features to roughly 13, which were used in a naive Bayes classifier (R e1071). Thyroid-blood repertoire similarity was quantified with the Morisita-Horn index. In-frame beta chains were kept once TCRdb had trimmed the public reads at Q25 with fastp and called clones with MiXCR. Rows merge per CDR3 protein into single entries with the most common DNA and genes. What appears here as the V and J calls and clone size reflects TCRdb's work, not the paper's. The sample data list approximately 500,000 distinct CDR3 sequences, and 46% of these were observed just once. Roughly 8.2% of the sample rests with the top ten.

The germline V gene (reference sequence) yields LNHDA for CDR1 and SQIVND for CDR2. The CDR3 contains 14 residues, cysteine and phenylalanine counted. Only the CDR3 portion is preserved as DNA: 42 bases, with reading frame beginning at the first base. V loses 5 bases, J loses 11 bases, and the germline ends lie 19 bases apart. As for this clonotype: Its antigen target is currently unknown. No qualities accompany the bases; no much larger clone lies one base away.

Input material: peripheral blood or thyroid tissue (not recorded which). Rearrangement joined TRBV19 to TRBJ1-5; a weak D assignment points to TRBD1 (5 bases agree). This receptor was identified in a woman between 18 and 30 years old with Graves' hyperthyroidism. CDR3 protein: CASSLRLGQETQHF. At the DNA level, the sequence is TGTGCCAGTAGTTTACGGTTGGGGCAAGAGACCCAGCATTTT.